The next 24 T cell receptor beta chains were all read from a single sample in a study of OX40 agonist ivuxolimab in advanced cancers. Sequencing was performed with immunoSEQ multiplex PCR; in TCRdb, only in-frame clones are kept and a portion is missing. The table has some 66,000 clones, around 86% seen once; the top ten hold 0.38%. The specimen was CD4+ or CD8+ T cells sorted from blood, collected in a trial of the OX40 agonist ivuxolimab. These receptors originate from an adult with an advanced solid tumor such as melanoma, head and neck, liver or kidney cancer.

This clone was seen only once. The chain recombines TRBV11-2 with TRBJ1-1; D remains unclear. There are 15 residues in the CDR3. The germline V gene encodes CDR1 SGHAT and CDR2 FQNNGV. The V and J ends lost 3 bases and 4 bases respectively, with 15 bases between them. The CDR3 nucleotides are TGTGCCAGCAGCTTCCTGGACGGCCGGAGCACTGAAGCTTTCTTT. This sequence encodes CASSFLDGRSTEAFF.

This chain uses TRBV7-9 with TRBJ1-4; possibly TRBD1 for D (6 bases). The CDR3 extends over 18 amino acids. Deletions cut 5 bases from V and 3 bases from J, with 22 bases between. Germline V lookup: CDR1 SEHNR, CDR2 FQNEAQ (reference sequence). The CDR3 DNA reads TGTGCCAGCAGCCCAGCCGCCGGGGGAGGGGGGGCTAATGAAAAACTGTTTTTT. Amino acid sequence: CASSPAAGGGGANEKLFF.

V is TRBV5-8 and J is TRBJ1-3; D possibly corresponds to TRBD1 (6 bases). V was clipped by 2 bases and J by 7 bases, with 13 bases between them. CDR3 size: 14 residues. The germline V gene encodes CDR1 SGHTS and CDR2 YDEGEE. The CDR3 DNA follows: TGTGCCAGCAGCTTCGCTGGGGGGCCTAACACCATATATTTT. Translated: CASSFAGGPNTIYF.

The J gene is TRBJ2-1, the V gene TRBV7-2; 11 bases match TRBD2. Per germline, CDR1 SGHTA and CDR2 FQGNSA. This CDR3 has 16 residues. V gave up 5 bases and J gave up 1 base; unmatched junction bases: 4. CDR3 region: CASSHPSGGSYNEQFF. In nucleotides, the CDR3 is TGTGCCAGCAGCCACCCTAGCGGGGGGTCCTACAATGAGCAGTTCTTC.

DNA of the CDR3: TGTGCCAGCAACCCAGGGTCAGGTAGGCATCAGCCCCAGCATTTT. Its protein is CASNPGSGRHQPQHF. The V and J genes are TRBV6-5 and TRBJ1-5, with a possible D match to TRBD1 (5 bases). Germline assignment: CDR1 MNHEY and CDR2 SVGAGI. The CDR3 is 15 residues long. The germline V and J ends were trimmed by 7 bases and 5 bases, with 18 bases remaining between them.

This sequence joins TRBV5-1 and TRBJ1-2; 7 bases line up with TRBD1. The V gene's germline CDR1 is SGHRS and CDR2 YFSETQ. The CDR3 has 16 residues. Trimming took 4 bases from V and 4 from J; bases not matched to a gene: 13. CDR3 loop: CASSPQGQIIRYGYTF. CDR3 in DNA: TGCGCCAGCAGCCCCCAGGGACAGATCATCCGCTATGGCTACACCTTC.

V usage is TRBV2 and J usage is TRBJ1-1, with a weak D call TRBD1 (5 bases). Germline CDR1 is SNHLY and CDR2 is FYNNEI. V was pared by 7 bases and J by 4 bases, with 13 bases between. The CDR3 length is 13 residues. The CDR3 DNA is TGTGCCAGCATTTTCCTCGGGACCACTGAAGCTTTCTTT. Residues: CASIFLGTTEAFF.

In its sample, this clone was seen once. The rearrangement uses TRBV6-5 and TRBJ2-1, with 11 bases lining up with TRBD2. J gave up 6 bases and V 6 bases, and 7 bases lay outside the gene matches. The germline CDR1 and CDR2 sequences are MNHEY and SVGAGI. The CDR3 sequence is 15 residues long. CDR3 protein: CASRAGTSGTNEQFF. CDR3 in DNA: TGTGCCAGCAGGGCCGGGACTAGCGGAACCAATGAGCAGTTCTTC.

In DNA form, the CDR3 reads TGTGCCAGCTCGCGGGACAGGGGTTCTGGCGAGCAGTACTTC. Translated, it gives CASSRDRGSGEQYF. The V call is TRBV18, the J call TRBJ2-7; TRBD1 matches at 10 bases. With 6 bases clipped from V and 6 bases from J, the junction kept 8 bases outside the gene matches. Germline CDR1 is KGHSH and CDR2 is LQKENI. The CDR3 spans 14 residues. The entire variable domain, with the rest obtained from reference TRBV18 and TRBJ2-7, is as follows: NAGVMQNPRHLVRRRGQEARLRCSPMKGHSHVYWYRQLPEEGLKFMVYLQKENIIDESGMPKERFSAEFPKEGPSILRIQQVVRGDSAAYFCASSRDRGSGEQYFGPGTRLTVT.

This sequence joins TRBV5-6 and TRBJ2-1; D is perhaps TRBD1 (6 bases). V was cut by 3 bases and J by 4 bases, with 14 bases left in between. Germline V gene sequence: CDR1 SGHDT, CDR2 YYEEEE. The CDR3 consists of 15 residues. The CDR3 loop is CASSYRDIVYNEQFF. CDR3 bases: TGTGCCAGCAGCTACCGGGACATTGTATACAATGAGCAGTTCTTC.

V is TRBV27 and J is TRBJ2-1; 11 bases map to TRBD2. V gave up 4 bases and J gave up 2 bases; unmatched junction bases: 4. This CDR3 is 16 amino acids long. Per germline, CDR1 MNHEY and CDR2 SMNVEV (reference sequence). CDR3 sequence: CASSSGSGGAYNEQFF. The CDR3 DNA sequence: TGTGCCAGCAGTTCAGGTAGCGGGGGGGCCTACAATGAGCAGTTCTTC.

The chain carries TRBV5-6 and TRBJ1-1; a possible D gene is TRBD1 (6 bases). The CDR3 loop spans 14 amino acids. Germline V gene data show CDR1 as SGHDT and CDR2 as YYEEEE. V gave up 7 bases and J gave up 6 bases, with 19 bases separating them. The CDR3 sequence is CASHALGGTPEAFF. For the CDR3, the DNA is TGTGCCAGCCATGCACTAGGGGGTACTCCTGAAGCTTTCTTT. The full variable domain, rest sourced from reference TRBV5-6 and TRBJ1-1, is DAGVTQSPTHLIKTRGQQVTLRCSPKSGHDTVSWYQQALGQGPQFIFQYYEEEERQRGNFPDRFSGHQFPNYSSELNVNALLLGDSALYLCASHALGGTPEAFFGQGTRLTVV.

This rearrangement joins TRBV19 to TRBJ1-4, with unresolved D. CDR1 and CDR2 (germline): LNHDA, SQIVND (reference sequence). V lost 3 bases and J 4 bases, leaving 9 bases between the germline ends. The CDR3 consists of 14 residues. CDR3 sequence reads: CASSISAFNEKLFF. CDR3 nucleotides: TGTGCCAGTAGTATTTCGGCGTTTAATGAAAAACTGTTTTTT.

V gene TRBV10-1 combines with J gene TRBJ2-1, with no clear D. V lost 4 bases and J lost 8, with 6 bases in between. Germline V gene lookup returns CDR1 WNHNN and CDR2 SYGVQD (reference sequence). The CDR3 runs 11 residues. The CDR3 sequence: CASSARDEQFF. For the CDR3, the DNA is TGCGCCAGCAGTGCTCGCGATGAGCAGTTCTTC.

The chain links TRBV4-1 to TRBJ2-3; 10 positions agree with TRBD2. The CDR3 sequence is 21 residues long. Germline loops: CDR1 MGHRA, CDR2 YSYEKL. The ends lost 0 bases at V and 0 bases at J; junction bases unmatched: 15. Written as DNA, the CDR3 is TGCGCCAGCAGCCAAGACCCCGGGAAGCGGGGGGGCCTTTTGAGCACAGATACGCAGTATTTT. Protein: CASSQDPGKRGGLLSTDTQYF.

This chain joins TRBV19 and TRBJ2-1, with TRBD1 matching over 10 bases. With 3 bases clipped from V and 1 base from J, the junction kept 12 bases outside the gene matches. Germline V gene sequence: CDR1 LNHDA, CDR2 SQIVND (reference sequence). CDR3 length: 19 amino acids. Written as DNA, the CDR3 is TGTGCCAGTAGTATCCGTAAACTCGACAGGGGGCCGTCCTACAATGAGCAGTTCTTC. Residues: CASSIRKLDRGPSYNEQFF. The variable domain in full, with the rest retrieved from reference TRBV19 and TRBJ2-1, is DGGITQSPKYLFRKEGQNVTLSCEQNLNHDAMYWYRQDPGQGLRLIYYSQIVNDFQKGDIAEGYSVSREKKESFPLTVTSAQKNPTAFYLCASSIRKLDRGPSYNEQFFGPGTRLTVL.

The V gene is TRBV11-3, the J gene TRBJ2-5; D is perhaps TRBD1 or TRBD2 (5 bases each). V was pared by 0 bases and J by 5 bases, with 25 bases between. Germline CDR1 and CDR2: SGHNT and YENEEA. This CDR3 is 19 amino acids long. The CDR3 bases are TGTGCCAGCAGCTTAGATGTGGTCCGGGGTACCTTAAAGGGGGAGACCCAGTACTTC. It translates to CASSLDVVRGTLKGETQYF.

As concerns this clone: Its ends do not fully match the called genes, so a read error is possible. This chain uses TRBV7-7 with TRBJ2-5; D perhaps matches TRBD2 (7 bases). Germline V gene sequence: CDR1 SSHAT, CDR2 FNYEAQ (reference sequence). The CDR3 is 14 amino acids. The CDR3 DNA reads TGTGCTAGCAGCTCTGGCGGGGGCGGGGAGACCCAGTACTTC. This sequence encodes CASSSGGGGETQYF.

This chain uses TRBV4-1 with TRBJ1-1, with TRBD1 as a possible D gene (5 bases). Germline V lookup: CDR1 MGHRA, CDR2 YSYEKL. This CDR3 has 15 residues. Deletions cut 4 bases from V and 5 bases from J, with 17 bases between. CDR3 residues: CASSLQRWGGTEAFF. The CDR3 region has the DNA TGCGCCAGCAGCCTCCAACGATGGGGGGGGACTGAAGCTTTCTTT.

The J gene is TRBJ1-5, the V gene TRBV4-1; possibly TRBD1 for D (6 bases). In germline, CDR1 is MGHRA, CDR2 YSYEKL. The length of the CDR3 is 16 residues. V was pared by 0 bases and J by 7 bases, with 16 bases between. The CDR3 is CASSQESDSLRQPQHF. The CDR3 DNA is TGCGCCAGCAGCCAAGAATCGGACAGCCTGAGGCAGCCCCAGCATTTT.

The chain uses TRBV7-9 and TRBJ1-6; the match to TRBD1 covers 7 bases. Trimming took 5 bases from V and 10 from J; bases not matched to a gene: 8. CDR3 length: 14 amino acids. Germline CDR1 reads SEHNR; CDR2 reads FQNEAQ (reference sequence). CDR3 loop: CASSPRDSRSPLHF. The CDR3 region has the DNA TGTGCCAGCAGCCCGAGGGACAGTCGCTCACCCCTCCACTTT. The entire variable domain, with the rest obtained from reference TRBV7-9 and TRBJ1-6, is as follows: DTGVSQNPRHKITKRGQNVTFRCDPISEHNRLYWYRQTLGQGPEFLTYFQNEAQLEKSRLLSDRFSAERPKGSFSTLEIQRTEQGDSAMYLCASSPRDSRSPLHFGNGTRLTVT.

This chain joins TRBV6-5 and TRBJ1-2, with D maybe TRBD1 (5 bases). V lost 3 bases and J lost 6, with 11 bases in between. The germline V gene has CDR1 MNHEY and CDR2 SVGAGI. The CDR3 consists of 13 residues. In DNA, the CDR3 is TGTGCCAGCAGTTATATTGAGGGGAATGGCTACACCTTC. This codes for CASSYIEGNGYTF.

The chain couples TRBV9 to TRBJ1-1, with a weak D call TRBD1 (6 bases). The germline V and J ends were trimmed by 0 bases and 7 bases, with 22 bases remaining between them. Germline CDR1 is SGDLS and CDR2 is YYNGEE. The CDR3 loop spans 17 amino acids. In DNA, the CDR3 is TGTGCCAGCAGCGTAGATTCACGGGTGGGAAGAGGGGGTGAAGCTTTCTTT. This encodes CASSVDSRVGRGGEAFF.

This chain connects TRBV4-2 to TRBJ2-1; D is uncertain. Germline CDR1 LGHNA, CDR2 YNFKEQ. Deletions cut 0 bases from V and 0 bases from J, with 9 bases between. The CDR3 consists of 16 residues. CDR3 nucleotide sequence: TGTGCCAGCAGCCAAGAGGGAATTTCCTCCTACAATGAGCAGTTCTTC. Its translation is CASSQEGISSYNEQFF.